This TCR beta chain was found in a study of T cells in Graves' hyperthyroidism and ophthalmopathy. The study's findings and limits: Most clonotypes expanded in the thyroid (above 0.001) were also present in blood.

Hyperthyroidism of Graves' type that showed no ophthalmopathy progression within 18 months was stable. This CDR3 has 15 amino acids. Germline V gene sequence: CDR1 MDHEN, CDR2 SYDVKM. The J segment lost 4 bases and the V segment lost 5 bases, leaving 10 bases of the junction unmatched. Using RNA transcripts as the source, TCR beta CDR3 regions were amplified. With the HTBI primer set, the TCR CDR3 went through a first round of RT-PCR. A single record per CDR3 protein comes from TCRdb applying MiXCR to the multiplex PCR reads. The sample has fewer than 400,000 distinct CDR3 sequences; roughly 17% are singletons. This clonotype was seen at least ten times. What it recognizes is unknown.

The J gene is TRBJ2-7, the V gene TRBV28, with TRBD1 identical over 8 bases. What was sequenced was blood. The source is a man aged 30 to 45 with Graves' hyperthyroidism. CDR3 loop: CASSPTQDRGYEQYF. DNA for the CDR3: TGTGCCAGCAGTCCCACCCAAGACAGGGGATACGAGCAGTACTTC.